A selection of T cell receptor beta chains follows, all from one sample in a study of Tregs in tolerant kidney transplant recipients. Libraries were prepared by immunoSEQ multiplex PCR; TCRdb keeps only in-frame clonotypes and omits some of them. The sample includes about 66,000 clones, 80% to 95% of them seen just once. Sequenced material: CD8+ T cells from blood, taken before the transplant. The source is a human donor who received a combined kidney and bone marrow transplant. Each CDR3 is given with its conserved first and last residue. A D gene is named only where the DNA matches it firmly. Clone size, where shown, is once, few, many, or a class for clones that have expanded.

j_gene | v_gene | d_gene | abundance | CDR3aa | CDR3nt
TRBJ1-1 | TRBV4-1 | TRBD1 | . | CASSPMTGKISEAFF | TGCGCCAGCAGCCCAATGACAGGGAAGATTTCTGAAGCTTTCTTT
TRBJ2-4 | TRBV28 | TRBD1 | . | CASSMLTGKNIQYF | TGTGCCAGCAGTATGCTGACAGGGAAAAACATTCAGTACTTC
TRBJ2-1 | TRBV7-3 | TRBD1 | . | CASSLRQGGEQFF | TGTGCCAGCAGCCTCCGACAGGGGGGGGAGCAGTTCTTC
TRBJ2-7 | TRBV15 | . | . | CATSRETGYEQYF | TGTGCCACCAGCAGAGAAACAGGCTACGAGCAGTACTTC
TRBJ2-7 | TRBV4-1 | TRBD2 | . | CASSLLVGGPDEQYF | TGCGCCAGCAGCCTTTTGGTGGGAGGGCCAGACGAGCAGTACTTC
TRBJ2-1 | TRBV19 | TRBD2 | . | CASSIRLAGYNEQFF | TGTGCCAGTAGTATAAGACTAGCGGGATACAATGAGCAGTTCTTC
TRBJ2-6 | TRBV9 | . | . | CASAGQGGAGANVLTF | TGTGCCAGCGCTGGACAGGGAGGGGCTGGGGCCAACGTCCTGACTTTC
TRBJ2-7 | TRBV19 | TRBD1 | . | CASSMGQGYEQYF | TGTGCCAGTAGTATGGGACAGGGCTACGAGCAGTACTTC
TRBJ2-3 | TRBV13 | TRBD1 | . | CASSPRSARGPTDTQYF | TGTGCCAGCAGCCCCCGAAGTGCGAGGGGGCCTACAGATACGCAGTATTTT
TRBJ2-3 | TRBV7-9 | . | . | CASSPTGSTDTQYF | TGTGCCAGCAGTCCAACAGGGAGCACAGATACGCAGTATTTT
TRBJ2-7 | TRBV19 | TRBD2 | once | CASSQAGDFSYEQYF | TGTGCCAGTTCCCAAGCGGGGGATTTCTCCTACGAGCAGTACTTC
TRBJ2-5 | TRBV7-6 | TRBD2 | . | CASSSANLAGEETQYF | TGTGCCAGCAGCTCCGCTAATCTAGCGGGGGAAGAGACCCAGTACTTC
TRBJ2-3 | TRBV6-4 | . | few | CASSAVSTDTQYF | TGTGCCAGCAGTGCCGTTAGCACAGATACGCAGTATTTT
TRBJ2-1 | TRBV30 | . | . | CAWSVGSGGYNEQFF | TGTGCCTGGAGTGTCGGGAGTGGTGGCTACAATGAGCAGTTCTTC
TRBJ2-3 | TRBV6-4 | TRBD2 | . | CASSRLAGADTDTQYF | TGTGCCAGCAGTCGACTAGCGGGGGCAGACACAGATACGCAGTATTTT
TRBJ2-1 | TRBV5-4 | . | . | CASSLFKSYNEQFF | TGTGCCAGCAGCTTGTTTAAATCTTACAATGAGCAGTTCTTC
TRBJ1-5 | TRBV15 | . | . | CATSEDRGSNQPQHF | TGTGCCACCAGCGAAGACCGGGGGAGCAATCAGCCCCAGCATTTT
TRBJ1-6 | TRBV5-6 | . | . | CASTHNLRGPNSPLHF | TGTGCCAGCACTCACAATCTACGGGGTCCCAATTCACCCCTCCACTTT
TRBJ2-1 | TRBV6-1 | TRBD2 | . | CASSAQLPGTKYYNEQFF | TGTGCCAGCAGTGCCCAGCTACCCGGGACTAAGTATTACAATGAGCAGTTCTTC
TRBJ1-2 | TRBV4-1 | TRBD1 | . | CASSLVRGPGYGYTF | TGCGCCAGCAGCCTAGTTAGGGGGCCTGGCTATGGCTACACCTTC
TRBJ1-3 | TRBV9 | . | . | CASSPQAGVTSGNTIYF | TGTGCCAGCAGCCCCCAGGCGGGGGTTACCTCTGGAAACACCATATATTTT
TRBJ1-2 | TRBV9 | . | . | CASSAAGGSKGYTF | TGTGCCAGCAGCGCAGCCGGGGGGAGTAAGGGCTACACCTTC
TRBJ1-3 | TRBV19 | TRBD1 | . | CASNDWTGGRPFSGNTIYF | TGTGCCAGTAACGATTGGACAGGGGGCCGTCCATTCTCTGGAAACACCATATATTTT
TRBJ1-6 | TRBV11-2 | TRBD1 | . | CASSVGQGPRSPLHF | TGTGCCAGCAGTGTTGGACAGGGCCCACGATCACCCCTCCACTTT
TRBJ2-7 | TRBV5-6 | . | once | CASSSGRALSYEQYF | TGTGCCAGCAGCAGCGGTAGGGCCCTCTCCTACGAGCAGTACTTC
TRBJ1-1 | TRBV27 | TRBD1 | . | CASRAGTGGFTEAFF | TGTGCCAGCAGGGCTGGGACAGGGGGCTTCACTGAAGCTTTCTTT
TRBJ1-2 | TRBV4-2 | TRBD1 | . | CASSQDRGTYGYTF | TGTGCCAGCAGCCAAGACAGGGGGACCTATGGCTACACCTTC
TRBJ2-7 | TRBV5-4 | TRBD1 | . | CASSLYLGQRTYEQYF | TGTGCCAGCAGCTTGTATTTGGGACAGAGGACCTACGAGCAGTACTTC
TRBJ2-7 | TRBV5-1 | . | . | CASSTWTGRDEQYF | TGCGCCAGCAGCACCTGGACAGGGAGGGACGAGCAGTACTTC
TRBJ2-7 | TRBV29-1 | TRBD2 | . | CSVEGAGAGNEQYF | TGCAGCGTTGAAGGAGCGGGAGCGGGAAACGAGCAGTACTTC
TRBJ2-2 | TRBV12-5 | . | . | CASGFFLEDTGELFF | TGTGCTAGTGGTTTCTTCCTCGAGGACACCGGGGAGCTGTTTTTT
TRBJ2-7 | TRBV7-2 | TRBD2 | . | CASSLSGGSYEQYF | TGTGCCAGCAGCCTATCGGGGGGGTCTTACGAGCAGTACTTC
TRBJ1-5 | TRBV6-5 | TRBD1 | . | CASSYKTGGQPQHF | TGTGCCAGCAGTTACAAAACAGGGGGACAGCCCCAGCATTTT
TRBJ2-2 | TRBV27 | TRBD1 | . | CASSFQQGEIFTGELFF | TGTGCCAGCAGTTTTCAGCAGGGGGAAATATTCACCGGGGAGCTGTTTTTT
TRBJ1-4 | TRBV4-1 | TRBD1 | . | CASSHVTSGGWGEKLFF | TGCGCCAGCAGCCATGTCACCTCAGGGGGTTGGGGTGAAAAACTGTTTTTT
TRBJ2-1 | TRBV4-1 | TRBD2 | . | CASSLGPSGYNEQFF | TGCGCCAGCAGCCTCGGGCCTAGCGGTTACAATGAGCAGTTCTTC
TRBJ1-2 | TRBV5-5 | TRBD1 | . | CASSLAGQGGGYGYTF | TGTGCCAGCAGCTTGGCCGGACAGGGCGGGGGCTATGGCTACACCTTC
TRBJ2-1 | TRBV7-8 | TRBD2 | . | CASSFSGSVNEQFF | TGTGCCAGCAGCTTCAGCGGGAGCGTGAATGAGCAGTTCTTC
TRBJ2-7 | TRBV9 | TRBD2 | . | CASSVAGLAGYEQYF | TGTGCCAGCAGCGTAGCGGGACTAGCGGGATACGAGCAGTACTTC
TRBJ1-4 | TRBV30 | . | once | CAWSWGVNEKLFF | TGTGCCTGGAGTTGGGGGGTTAATGAAAAACTGTTTTTT
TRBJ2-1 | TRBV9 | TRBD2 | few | CASSQGTSGADEQFF | TGTGCCAGCAGCCAGGGGACTAGCGGGGCCGATGAGCAGTTCTTC
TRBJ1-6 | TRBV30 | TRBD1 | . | CAWNPGQGNSPLHF | TGTGCCTGGAACCCGGGACAGGGAAATTCACCCCTCCACTTT
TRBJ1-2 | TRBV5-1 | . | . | CASSPEGVTGVRDGYTF | TGCGCCAGCAGCCCCGAGGGGGTCACCGGAGTCCGCGATGGCTACACCTTC
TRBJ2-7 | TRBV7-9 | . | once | CASSLARLQGSYEQYF | TGTGCCAGCAGCTTAGCGCGTCTACAGGGCTCCTACGAGCAGTACTTC
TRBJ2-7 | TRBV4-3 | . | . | CASSQGAPGDSYEQYF | TGCGCCAGCAGCCAAGGTGCGCCAGGGGACTCCTACGAGCAGTACTTC
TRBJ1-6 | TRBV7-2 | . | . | CARRDTHNSPPHF | TGTGCCAGACGGGACACACATAATTCACCCCCCCACTTT